The 9 T cell receptor beta chains in this list originate from one sample, sequenced in a study of CD8 T cells in ankylosing spondylitis. Study conclusions and caveats: A motif in TCR beta, a set of roughly 8 highly homologous variants, appeared characteristic of ankylosing spondylitis blood.

Their cognate antigens are unknown. TCRdb redid the calling of the 5' RACE reads with MiXCR, one entry per CDR3 protein. The sample consists of roughly 700,000 distinct CDR3 sequences, roughly 20% of them appearing once. The source material was blood, either unsorted or a sorted T cell fraction (not recorded which). Every receptor here comes from a male donor with ankylosing spondylitis.

This clonotype was observed a few times. The V and J genes are TRBV12-3 or TRBV12-4 and TRBJ2-7; the D is unclear. V was shortened by 7 bases and J by 0 bases, with 10 bases between the two germline ends. The CDR3 sequence is 13 residues long. This CDR3 is CASNAESSYEQYF. In DNA form, the CDR3 reads TGTGCCAGCAATGCAGAGAGCTCCTACGAGCAGTACTTC.

This clonotype was found a few times. The chain carries TRBV24-1 and TRBJ2-3; 7 bases are a match to TRBD2. The CDR3 runs to 17 residues. V was clipped by 5 bases and J by 2 bases; unmatched bases: 12. In germline, CDR1 is KGHDR, CDR2 SFDVKD. CDR3 bases: TGTGCCACCAGTGGCTCAGGTGGGGGAGGGCCCACAGATACGCAGTATTTT. Translating it yields CATSGSGGGGPTDTQYF.

The V gene is TRBV2, the J gene TRBJ2-5, with D perhaps matching TRBD1 or TRBD2 (6 bases each). The V gene lost 2 bases and the J gene lost 3 bases, with 10 bases spanning the gap. The germline V gene encodes CDR1 SNHLY and CDR2 FYNNEI. The CDR3 extends over 14 amino acids. The CDR3 region has the DNA TGTGCCAGCAGTGAACGGCGGGACAAAGAGACCCAGTACTTC. Protein product: CASSERRDKETQYF.

The chain joins TRBV12-3 or TRBV12-4 to TRBJ2-7, with TRBD2 matching 15 bases. Unmatched junction bases numbered 0, after V lost 5 bases and J lost 1 base. CDR3 length: 15 amino acids. This CDR3 reads CASSGLAGGSYEQYF. The CDR3 nucleotides are TGTGCCAGCAGTGGACTAGCGGGAGGGTCCTACGAGCAGTACTTC.

Many counts were recorded for this clonotype. This sequence joins TRBV5-6 and TRBJ2-1, with TRBD1 matching over 9 bases. Germline trimming cut 1 base from V and 7 bases from J; bases unmatched to any gene: 6. The CDR3 is 15 amino acids. Germline CDR1 reads SGHDT; CDR2 reads YYEEEE. CDR3 sequence (DNA): TGTGCCAGCAGCTTGCAGGGACAGGGTGTGAATGAGCAGTTCTTC. It translates to CASSLQGQGVNEQFF.

The chain combines TRBV29-1 with TRBJ1-4; 10 positions match TRBD1. This CDR3 contains 16 residues. Germline loops: CDR1 SQVTM, CDR2 ANQGSEA. The junction had 10 bases not matched to a gene; V was cut back by 6 bases and J by 3 bases. The DNA for the CDR3 is TGCAGCGTCGAAACCGGGACAGGGGAGCCTAATGAAAAACTGTTTTTT. It encodes CSVETGTGEPNEKLFF.

This chain connects TRBV10-3 to TRBJ2-3; no definite D call. With 2 bases removed from V and 4 bases from J, the gap between germline ends came to 10 bases. CDR3 length: 14 residues. Germline V lookup: CDR1 ENHRY, CDR2 SYGVKD. The chain's CDR3 is CAISEELEPDTQYF. The CDR3 DNA is TGTGCCATCAGTGAGGAACTGGAACCAGATACGCAGTATTTT.

This rearrangement joins TRBV28 to TRBJ2-2, with D perhaps TRBD1 (6 bases). Trimming left V 5 bases short and J 7 bases short, with 20 bases between. This CDR3 is 16 amino acids long. CDR1 and CDR2 (germline): MDHEN, SYDVKM. The CDR3 DNA is TGTGCCAGCAGTGGTACCCTGGGACAACGGGGCGGGGAGCTGTTTTTT. Translated, it gives CASSGTLGQRGGELFF.

V usage is TRBV20-1 and J usage is TRBJ2-2, with 9 bases lining up with TRBD2. Germline CDR1 is DFQATT and CDR2 is SNEGSKA (reference sequence). The CDR3 sequence is 16 residues long. The ends lost 3 bases at V and 4 bases at J; junction bases unmatched: 9. In DNA form, the CDR3 reads TGCAGTGCTAGGATCGGAGCGGGAGGAATCACCGGGGAGCTGTTTTTT. Translating gives CSARIGAGGITGELFF.